Listed here are 4 T cell receptor beta chains from one sample, sequenced in a study of blood T cell repertoires in COVID-19. Profiled with immunoSEQ multiplex PCR; TCRdb holds only in-frame clones, not every one. The sample includes 300,000 to 350,000 clones, around 80% of them seen just once. Material: peripheral blood. These receptors were obtained from a young man with active or convalescent COVID-19.

This clone has only a few counts. This chain joins TRBV7-2 and TRBJ2-1; D unresolved. V was pared by 1 base and J by 4 bases, with 11 bases between. CDR3 size: 15 residues. CDR1 and CDR2 from the germline V gene are SGHTA and FQGNSA. CDR3 sequence (DNA): TGTGCCAGCAGCTTAGGGCCTCTGAGGTACAATGAGCAGTTCTTC. It is translated as CASSLGPLRYNEQFF.

The genes are TRBV3-1 (or the pseudogene TRBV3-2) and TRBJ2-5; possibly TRBD2 for D (7 bases). V lost 0 bases to trimming and J lost 5 bases, with 16 bases between them. The CDR3 spans 16 residues. Germline CDR1 LGHDT, CDR2 YNNKEL (reference sequence). This CDR3 is CASSQDRGGFRETQYF. CDR3 sequence (DNA): TGTGCCAGCAGCCAAGATAGGGGGGGGTTTCGGGAGACCCAGTACTTC.

This chain links TRBV24-1 with TRBJ2-3, with a weak D call TRBD1 (5 bases). V lost 2 bases and J 6 bases, leaving 14 bases between the germline ends. Germline assignment: CDR1 KGHDR and CDR2 SFDVKD. This CDR3 region has 15 residues. CDR3 in amino acids: CATSDWGGHMDTQYF. The CDR3 nucleotides are TGTGCCACCAGTGATTGGGGCGGCCACATGGATACGCAGTATTTT.

The chain is built from TRBV3-1 (or the pseudogene TRBV3-2) and TRBJ2-7, with TRBD2 matching over 10 bases. There are 17 residues in the CDR3. Germline V gene sequence: CDR1 LGHDT, CDR2 YNNKEL (reference sequence). Trimming removed 0 bases from V and 7 bases from J; junction bases left unmatched: 12. CDR3 protein: CASSQERLAGAAREQYF. CDR3 in DNA: TGTGCCAGCAGCCAAGAGAGGCTAGCGGGGGCCGCGAGGGAGCAGTACTTC.